This TCR beta chain was captured in a study of T cells in Graves' hyperthyroidism and ophthalmopathy. Germline V CDR1 and CDR2: MNHNS, SASEGT. Losses at the gene ends were 6 bases for V and 2 bases for J; bases not matched to a gene: 3. The CDR3 sequence is 14 residues long. Amplified TCR beta CDR3 regions came from RNA transcripts. In the first-round RT-PCR of the TCR CDR3, the HTBI primer set was used. TCRdb itself ran the multiplex PCR reads through MiXCR, one entry per CDR3 protein. The sample includes hundreds of thousands of distinct CDR3 sequences, roughly 40% seen only once; the top ten take 7.5% to 9.5%.

The chain employs TRBV6-1 and TRBJ1-4, with TRBD1 identical over 7 bases. This sequence was found in a man aged 18 to 29 with Graves' hyperthyroidism. Material: blood. As DNA, the CDR3 is TGTGCCAGCAGATGGGGACAGACTAATGAAAAACTGTTTTTT. This encodes CASRWGQTNEKLFF.